This TCR beta chain stems from a study of cytomegalovirus exposure and HLA in healthy donors listed by TCRdb under 2017. Concerning the study at large: An earlier analysis of under 600 of the donors reported more than 250 Gb of sequence data and 100 million to 130 million unique TCR beta sequences from 190 million or so T cells. The later analysis used no new phenotypic data to find candidate immune exposures, relying instead on TCR beta sequences and their occurrence across donors. Roughly five DR-DQ haplotypes were handled as single units for association and clustering, since linkage in the cohort was strong. The number of donors typed differed by locus, with about 629-630 for A, B, C, DRB1 and DQB1, 522 for DQA1, 606 for DPA1, and some 440 for DPB1. The study was designed to test whether signatures of past pathogen exposure could be identified by cataloging public T cell receptors. High-throughput TCR immunosequencing, statistical association of individual TCRs with disease status, and machine learning were combined to predict cytomegalovirus infection status. A later genetic analysis took genome-wide SNP genotypes for about three fifths of the roughly 700 donors and used that subset as a discovery cohort. The study profiled the T cell repertoires of under 850 subjects by immunosequencing and related them to cytomegalovirus serostatus. Among over 350 genotyped donors of the cohort, an average of about 240,000 unique TCR beta nucleotide sequences were sequenced per donor, 15% to 20% of them non-productive. Of the roughly 400 genotyped donors, 75% to 85% were placed in the genetic ancestry cluster associated with self-reported Caucasian donors. In a later analysis, previously published TCR beta repertoires from 500 to 750 donors were re-analyzed and high-resolution HLA genotyping was added so that TCR occurrence patterns could be studied. An earlier analysis of several hundred of the donors applied high-throughput TCR beta sequencing to assess whether each TCR beta V gene segment acted as functional or pseudogenic. Donor age, sex, ethnicity and CMV serostatus were collected together with the repertoire data. Approximately 330 gigabases of sequencing data and around 88 million unique TCR sequences made up an early release that covered some 640 HLA-typed donors. Class I and class II HLA loci were covered by the typing at four-digit resolution. Along with the roughly 700-subject first cohort, a separate validation cohort of over 90 different subjects was used. Every discovery cohort repertoire had been produced on one sequencing platform.

A note on this clone: The antigen it recognizes is unknown. No much larger clone exists at a distance of one base, and base qualities are not known.

The library was made by the immunoSEQ multiplex PCR assay. The multiplex PCR relied on a mix of 60 forward primers for TCR Vbeta segments and 13 reverse primers for TCR Jbeta segments. The CDR3 region of rearranged TCR beta genes was amplified from genomic DNA with a multiplex PCR assay. Amplified TCR beta libraries were sequenced as 87-base-pair reads on the Illumina HiSeq System. In the paper's pipeline: In a later analysis, roughly 80 million unique TCR beta chains were counted across the approximately 640 repertoires, and roughly 11 million of these chains were shared by at least two donors. Raw reads were error-corrected and collapsed into unique sequences by a nearest-neighbor algorithm in which closely related sequences were merged to remove PCR and sequencing errors. To assign V, D and J gene segments, CDR3 sequences were aligned to IMGT reference sequences. Each retained sequence needed at least a six-nucleotide match to both a V gene segment and a J gene segment. Rearrangements were called productive when the CDR3 lacked stop codons and stayed in frame with V and J; all others were non-productive. Following IMGT convention, CDR3 was defined as the stretch from the second conserved V-encoded cysteine to the conserved J-encoded phenylalanine. Sequences without an unambiguous match to a single V gene segment were excluded from the earlier analysis of about 600 of the donors. An earlier analysis of around 600 of the donors classified V segments as functional when productive rearrangements were above 56.7% and as segregating when the standard deviation between donors was above 5%. A statistical classification framework was built for diagnosing cytomegalovirus status from the catalog of TCR beta chain sequences. In a later analysis, V and J genes were assigned by comparing TCR nucleotide sequences against IMGT/GENE-DB human TR gene sequences. A later analysis assigned CDR3 sequences and most-parsimonious VDJ recombination scenarios with the TCRdist pipeline. In a later analysis, each TCR beta chain was defined by its CDR3 amino acid sequence together with its V-gene family, and reads lacking a unique V-gene family were excluded. As a way to deal with suspected cross-contamination and a sequencing artifact, a later analysis dropped 450 to 700 nucleotide sequences that were highly shared and had low generation probability. In a later analysis, a clonal expansion index for each public chain was calculated from normalized within-repertoire ranks of inferred template counts. In a later analysis, generation probabilities were computed with a VDJ recombination model fitted to out-of-frame rearrangements, and the resulting probabilities were checked against IGoR. A later analysis scored TCR-TCR, TCR-HLA and TCR-CMV co-occurrence with hypergeometric tests, applying a repertoire-size bias correction to TCR pairs. False discovery rates were estimated in a later analysis by permuting HLA or CMV assignments 20 times. In a later analysis, co-occurring TCRs were grouped using DBSCAN, with TCRdist sequence similarity added in when clustering inside HLA-allele-positive subsets. Repertoires with fewer than 30,000 or more than 120,000 public chains were left out of co-occurrence clustering, as were four to six repertoires with anomalous nucleotide sharing. What TCRdb holds here is the immuneACCESS table cut down to in-frame rearrangements. Part of the clones is not present; checked against another copy, under half of the missing clones reflect an unresolved V gene, and the others are unexplained. The V and J calls and the clone size are those of that table, but D and trimming were determined from the DNA. The sample table shows about 68,000 clones, and about 81% are seen once. The top ten hold about 6.8% of the sample.

Study-wide findings and limitations: The classifier was reported to diagnose cytomegalovirus status with high specificity and sensitivity in both the original cohort and the validation cohort. A later analysis found that most CMV-associated TCR beta chains appeared HLA-restricted, with HLA associations seemingly driven largely by CMV exposure. Because counts were too low, 15 to 20 rarely observed V segments, including chromosome 9 orphons, were excluded from the earlier analysis of fewer than 650 of the donors. The study gave a list of roughly 150 TCR beta chains associated with cytomegalovirus. Some IMGT-functional V segments, including TRBV6-2 and TRBV6-3, could not be distinguished by the 87-base-pair reads and were therefore excluded. The only immune exposure information available for the cohort was CMV serostatus. Specific HLA alleles were associated with over 15,000 TCR beta sequences at a false discovery rate of 0.05 in a later analysis. Broadly in line with IMGT annotations, most TCR beta V segments showed up in productive rearrangements about 87% or about 30% of the time in an earlier analysis of around 600 of the donors. Because some donors lacked HLA typing at each locus, the association tests relied only on the typed subset. In a later analysis, HLA-associated TCR beta chains were found to be more clonally expanded and to have lower generation probabilities than equally common non-associated chains. Correlated functional status among segregating V segments might be attributable to linkage disequilibrium, but an unknown experimental factor could not be ruled out. In a later genetic analysis, a missense DCLRE1C variant was associated with V-gene and J-gene trimming of TCR beta chains, and the association was replicated in an independent cohort. A further reported finding was that TCR beta sequences accurately predicted the HLA-A and HLA-B alleles for most subjects in the first cohort. In a later analysis, several top co-occurrence clusters were reported to appear linked to parvovirus B19, influenza, CMV and Epstein-Barr virus. A later genetic analysis reported fewer N-insertions in productive TCRs among donors in an Asian-associated ancestry cluster than the roughly 700-donor mean. A cluster of highly shared sequence variants was judged likely to represent a technical artifact of the sequencing pipeline. In vitro tests confirmed that a few of the cytomegalovirus-associated TCR beta chains recognize cytomegalovirus antigens. The cohort was sequenced for TCR beta chains only, and without alpha or paired-chain data the features that could be detected were limited. In a later analysis, the rate of TCR association differed among HLA loci, with DRB1 alleles having the most associated TCRs and HLA-C alleles having the fewest. Across donors, most TCR sequences were observed very rarely, whereas some public TCRs were present in many individuals. According to the authors, the approach could potentially be generalized to other disease states and immunological phenotypes. When HLA alleles, especially DR and DQ, strongly co-occurred, attributing TCR associations to individual alleles was difficult. Presence/absence analyses assumed roughly uniform sequencing depth across donors, an assumption that may not hold.

Between the V and J ends, shortened by 8 bases and 6 bases respectively, the junction contains 11 bases. Based on the germline V gene, the CDR1 and CDR2 sequences are MDHEN and SYDVKM. The CDR3 runs 13 residues from the cysteine to the phenylalanine. The retained sequence is limited to the CDR3, 39 bases, with the frame set at the first base. The cohort comprised hundreds of healthy bone marrow donors. All cohort members were sampled while nominally healthy, although unrecorded immune exposures were likely present. CMV serostatus was recorded as positive for around 300 and negative for about half of the roughly 700 cohort members, whereas no CMV serostatus was recorded for the donor in question. A peripheral blood sample was collected from each donor, and TCR beta sequencing was performed on peripheral blood mononuclear cells. The Qiagen DNeasy Blood Extraction Kit was used to extract genomic DNA from the blood cell samples.

The TCR was taken from a human donor in good health. The chain uses TRBV28 and TRBJ1-6, with TRBD1 tentatively as D gene (6 bases match). What was sequenced was PBMCs. The CDR3 region: CASRQDLNSPLHF. The nucleotide sequence reads TGTGCCAGCCGACAGGACCTTAATTCACCCCTCCACTTT.